Each of the 17 T cell receptor beta chains below was sequenced from the same sample in a study of monozygotic twins with inflammatory bowel disease. Each CDR3 protein gets one entry in TCRdb, which reprocessed the 5' RACE reads and gives no DNA. The table for this sample gives about 300,000 distinct CDR3 sequences. The sample was blood. The receptors stem from a human donor with ulcerative colitis or Crohn's disease, or a healthy co-twin of an affected twin (not recorded which).

The chain carries TRBV25-1 and TRBJ1-1; TCRdb's D call of TRBD1 is untestable without DNA. The CDR3 totals 15 residues. In germline, CDR1 is MGHDK, CDR2 SYGVNS. The CDR3 sequence: CASSFLGEKGTEAFF.

This chain links TRBV20-1 with TRBJ2-3; lacking DNA, the TRBD1 call made by TCRdb goes unchecked. The CDR3 is 15 amino acids. CDR1 and CDR2 (germline): DFQATT, SNEGSKA (reference sequence). The CDR3 sequence is CSARDPGTGADTQYF.

The chain joins TRBV12-3 or TRBV12-4 to TRBJ1-1. The CDR3 loop spans 11 amino acids. This CDR3 is CASSFSTEAFF.

The chain joins TRBV7-2 to TRBJ2-5; TCRdb picks TRBD1, but there is no DNA to check that call. This CDR3 region has 17 residues. CDR1 and CDR2 from the germline V gene are SGHTA and FQGNSA. The CDR3 region is CASSPAPGPRWGETQYF.

J is TRBJ2-2 and V is TRBV12-3 or TRBV12-4. The CDR3 runs 12 residues. This CDR3 reads CASRFSTGELFF.

The chain links TRBV6-2 or TRBV6-3 to TRBJ2-5; TCRdb's assignment of TRBD1 cannot be checked, as there is no DNA. CDR3 size: 12 residues. Germline V lookup: CDR1 MNHEY, CDR2 SVGEGT. CDR3 region: CASRPPGRGQYF.

The genes are TRBV4-3 and TRBJ2-5; there is no DNA to check the TCRdb D call of TRBD2. The germline V gene encodes CDR1 LGHNA and CDR2 YSLEER. The CDR3 runs to 14 residues. CDR3: CASSPAGGGSTQYF.

The V call is TRBV5-1, the J call TRBJ2-1. The CDR3 is 12 amino acids. The germline V gene has CDR1 SGHRS and CDR2 YFSETQ. This CDR3 is CASSLSANEQFF.

V and J are TRBV6-2 or TRBV6-3 and TRBJ1-1. The CDR3 has 13 residues. The germline gives CDR1 MNHEY, CDR2 SVGEGT. The CDR3 region is CASSYKLNTEAFF.

J is TRBJ1-4 and V is TRBV7-9. CDR3 length equals 15 residues. Germline V gives CDR1 SEHNR, CDR2 FQNEAQ (reference sequence). Here the CDR3 reads CASSFPGLTNEKLFF.

The chain combines TRBV19 with TRBJ1-6. The CDR3 length is 14 residues. The germline CDR1 and CDR2 sequences are LNHDA and SQIVND (reference sequence). The CDR3: CASSIGAGIAPLHF.

The chain couples TRBV12-3 or TRBV12-4 to TRBJ1-3. This CDR3 has 15 amino acids. Here the CDR3 reads CASRPLGVTGNTIYF.

The rearrangement uses TRBV4-3 and TRBJ2-1; TCRdb proposes TRBD2, but this gene call is untestable without DNA. Germline CDR1 is LGHNA and CDR2 is YSLEER. The length of the CDR3 is 16 residues. The CDR3 here is CASSQEIVAGNNEQFF.

The CDR3 loop reads CAGQGHRTDTQYF. This chain connects TRBV30 to TRBJ2-3; TCRdb indicates TRBD2, and absent DNA this call remains unverified. Germline lookup yields CDR1 GTSNPN and CDR2 SVGIG (reference sequence). The CDR3 sequence is 13 residues long.

This sequence joins TRBV11-3 and TRBJ2-3. This CDR3 spans 15 amino acids. Germline lookup yields CDR1 SGHNT and CDR2 YENEEA. This CDR3 reads CASSLGATLTDTQYF.

The rearrangement links TRBV6-2 or TRBV6-3 to TRBJ2-1; no DNA is available, so the TRBD1 call from TCRdb remains unchecked. The CDR3 consists of 17 residues. Germline CDR1 and CDR2: MNHEY and SVGEGT. The CDR3 sequence is CASSLKGQTSPRDEQFF.

The chain links TRBV29-1 to TRBJ2-2; TCRdb picks TRBD1, but there is no DNA to check that call. Per germline, CDR1 SQVTM and CDR2 ANQGSEA. The CDR3 loop spans 15 amino acids. This CDR3 is CSVPRQGTNTGELFF.